A selection of T cell receptor beta chains follows, all from one sample in a study of T cell repertoires in cytomegalovirus infection. No antigens are known for them. One entry per CDR3 protein, called by TCRdb with MiXCR from the reads. Of about 890,000 distinct CDR3 sequences listed, approximately 32% are singletons. The material sequenced was cultured CD8+ T cells from PBMCs, taken from culture after CMV antigen stimulation. The source of these receptors is a human donor in good health (CMV status not recorded). Some clones in this sample may be carry-over from other donors' samples. The CDR3 runs from the conserved cysteine through the conserved F or W. A D gene is named only where the DNA matches it firmly. Clone size is not always given. Where it is, it says once, few, many or a class for expanded clones.

TRBV18	TRBJ2-1	.	.	CASSPARSETASYNEQFF	TGTGCCAGCTCACCTGCGAGATCAGAGACGGCCTCCTACAATGAGCAGTTCTTC
TRBV5-1	TRBJ2-7	few	.	CASSLGVGPSSYEQYF	TGCGCCAGCAGCTTGGGGGTGGGGCCGAGCTCCTACGAGCAGTACTTC
TRBV7-9	TRBJ2-5	few	.	CASSERAYQETQYF	TGTGCCAGCAGCGAAAGAGCCTACCAAGAGACCCAGTACTTC
TRBV12-3/TRBV12-4	TRBJ2-1	many	.	CASSATSYNEQFF	TGTGCCAGCAGTGCGACTTCCTACAATGAGCAGTTCTTC
TRBV6-2/TRBV6-3	TRBJ2-3	.	.	CASSPLGSLTDTQYF	TGTGCCAGCAGTCCCCTCGGCAGCCTGACAGATACGCAGTATTTT
TRBV20-1	TRBJ2-6	.	.	CSARDLNRAAGANVLTF	TGCAGTGCTAGAGATCTGAACAGGGCGGCTGGGGCCAACGTCCTGACTTTC
TRBV6-2/TRBV6-3	TRBJ2-5	few	.	CASTGDQETQYF	TGTGCCAGCACGGGCGACCAAGAGACCCAGTACTTC
TRBV12-3/TRBV12-4	TRBJ2-7	.	.	CASSLWGASPTYEQYF	TGTGCCAGCAGTTTATGGGGGGCCTCACCAACTTACGAGCAGTACTTC
TRBV4-1	TRBJ2-7	.	TRBD2	CASSQGLAGGRYEQYF	TGCGCCAGCAGCCAAGGACTAGCGGGGGGAAGATACGAGCAGTACTTC
TRBV10-2	TRBJ1-5	.	.	CASTQGNQPQHF	TGCGCCAGCACTCAGGGGAACCAGCCCCAGCATTTT
TRBV12-3/TRBV12-4	TRBJ2-3	many	.	CASSPVRDTTDTQYF	TGTGCCAGCAGTCCAGTCAGGGATACAACAGATACGCAGTATTTT
TRBV19	TRBJ1-4	.	.	CASSNLTQWSEKLFF	TGTGCCAGTAGTAACCTAACCCAGTGGAGCGAAAAACTGTTTTTT
TRBV12-3/TRBV12-4	TRBJ2-1	few	.	CASSLGTLYSEQFF	TGTGCCAGCAGTTTGGGGACTCTTTACAGTGAGCAGTTCTTC
TRBV11-2	TRBJ2-5	few	.	CASSLGDFKEETQYF	TGTGCCAGCAGCTTAGGGGACTTCAAAGAAGAGACCCAGTACTTC
TRBV15	TRBJ1-5	few	.	CATSGQTSNQPQHF	TGTGCCACGTCCGGACAGACCAGCAATCAGCCCCAGCATTTT
TRBV7-9	TRBJ2-6	few	.	CASSLLRGAGANVLTF	TGTGCCAGCAGCTTACTCAGGGGCGCTGGGGCCAACGTCCTGACTTTC
TRBV10-3	TRBJ2-6	few	TRBD2	CASSGGHSGANVLTF	TGTGCCAGTAGCGGGGGACACTCTGGGGCCAACGTCCTGACTTTC
TRBV5-6	TRBJ2-2	.	.	CASSLSGRTAHTGELFF	TGTGCCAGCAGCTTGAGCGGACGGACAGCCCACACCGGGGAGCTGTTTTTT
TRBV19	TRBJ1-1	.	.	CASSLNRRVNTEAFF	TGTGCCAGTAGTCTCAACCGACGAGTGAACACTGAAGCTTTCTTT
TRBV7-6	TRBJ2-5	.	TRBD2	CASSLRLAGKTQYF	TGTGCCAGCAGCCTAAGACTAGCGGGGAAGACCCAGTACTTC
TRBV7-2	TRBJ2-1	many	TRBD1	CASSLTGIWDRAYNEQFF	TGTGCCAGCAGCTTAACTGGGATATGGGACAGGGCCTACAATGAGCAGTTCTTC
TRBV15	TRBJ2-4	.	TRBD1	CATSTTGVAKNIQYF	TGTGCCACCAGCACTACAGGGGTAGCCAAAAACATTCAGTACTTC
TRBV7-2	TRBJ1-4	many	.	CASSPELNNEKLFF	TGTGCCAGCAGCCCGGAACTAAACAATGAAAAACTGTTTTTT
TRBV6-5	TRBJ2-1	many	TRBD2	CASSYSSGSYNEQFF	TGTGCCAGCAGTTACTCTAGCGGGTCCTACAATGAGCAGTTCTTC
TRBV7-6	TRBJ2-3	.	.	CASSEWGWPDTQYF	TGTGCCAGCAGCGAGTGGGGCTGGCCGGATACGCAGTATTTT
TRBV3-1	TRBJ1-6	.	.	CASSQDIRASSYNSPLHF	TGTGCCAGCAGCCAAGATATCCGGGCTAGCTCCTATAATTCACCCCTCCACTTT
TRBV28	TRBJ1-5	.	.	CASSFPSGREEPQHF	TGTGCCAGCAGTTTCCCTAGTGGGAGAGAAGAGCCCCAGCATTTT
TRBV7-4	TRBJ2-5	.	.	CASGSSGSGETQYF	TGTGCCAGCGGTTCGTCAGGGTCGGGAGAGACCCAGTACTTC
TRBV3-1	TRBJ2-3	few	.	CASSPSVGGTDTQYF	TGTGCCAGCAGCCCTAGCGTGGGCGGCACAGATACGCAGTATTTT
TRBV12-3/TRBV12-4	TRBJ1-1	.	.	CASSPGFPTEAFF	TGTGCCAGCAGTCCAGGGTTCCCCACTGAAGCTTTCTTT
TRBV6-2/TRBV6-3	TRBJ1-2	few	.	CASSYSTLYYGYTF	TGTGCCAGCAGTTACTCGACCCTATACTATGGCTACACCTTC
TRBV7-8	TRBJ1-5	many	.	CASSLVPGKVQPQHF	TGTGCCAGCAGCTTAGTCCCAGGGAAGGTTCAGCCCCAGCATTTT
TRBV6-5	TRBJ1-6	once	.	CTSSPTTWTDSPLHF	TGTACCAGCAGTCCTACCACATGGACCGATTCACCCCTCCACTTT
TRBV7-2	TRBJ2-5	.	.	CASSVTQSLIETQYF	TGTGCCAGCAGCGTGACACAGTCTTTAATAGAGACCCAGTACTTC
TRBV6-5	TRBJ1-3	few	.	CASSPRQGWRDTIYF	TGTGCCAGCAGTCCCCGCCAGGGGTGGAGAGACACCATATATTTT
TRBV4-1	TRBJ2-3	.	TRBD2	CASSQVQSGGYSSTDTQYF	TGCGCCAGCAGCCAAGTTCAAAGCGGGGGATACTCTAGCACAGATACGCAGTATTTT
TRBV2	TRBJ2-7	few	.	CASSDPDSYEQYF	TGTGCCAGCAGTGACCCGGACTCCTACGAGCAGTACTTC